This entry lists 15 T cell receptor beta chains sequenced from one sample in a study of beta chain features in type 1 diabetes. Study observations and caveats: Type 1 diabetes patients had moderately but significantly shorter TCRB CDR3s in all four CD4+ subsets.

The whole isolated RNA underwent reverse transcription, so sequencing captured expressed TCRB transcripts. Here immunoSEQ multiplex PCR was the method, and the copy in TCRdb shows in-frame clones only, minus some. The table records around 360,000 clones, about 12% of them present only once. No antigen has been assigned to these receptors. Sequenced material: naive CD4+ T cells from blood. These receptors originate from a young woman with type 1 diabetes.

This clone was seen more than once but under ten times. Other DNA sequences in the same sample also yield this CDR3. The V and J genes are TRBV7-9 and TRBJ1-1, with 7 bases matching TRBD1. Germline-derived CDR1 and CDR2 are SEHNR and FQNEAQ (reference sequence). J lost 3 bases, V lost 4 bases, and 2 bases had no gene match. The CDR3 totals 13 residues. CDR3: CASSSTGYTEAFF. DNA of the CDR3: TGTGCCAGCAGCTCGACAGGGTACACTGAAGCTTTCTTT.

The chain uses TRBV28 and TRBJ1-1, with TRBD1 matching 8 bases. Losses at the gene ends were 6 bases for V and 4 bases for J; bases not matched to a gene: 7. This CDR3 has 14 residues. The V gene's germline CDR1 is MDHEN and CDR2 SYDVKM. This chain's CDR3 is CASRTTGVSTEAFF. CDR3 DNA sequence: TGTGCCAGCAGGACGACAGGGGTGAGCACTGAAGCTTTCTTT.

The chain joins TRBV4-1 to TRBJ2-6, with D possibly TRBD1 on 5 matching bases. V was trimmed by 4 bases and J by 1 base, leaving 11 bases between them. The CDR3 runs 16 residues. Per germline, CDR1 MGHRA and CDR2 YSYEKL. CDR3 sequence: CASSRMGLSGANVLTF. Written as DNA, the CDR3 is TGCGCCAGCAGCCGAATGGGGCTTTCTGGGGCCAACGTCCTGACTTTC.

In nucleotides, the CDR3 is TGCGCCAGCGCCTCCCTAGCGGGGGGAACCTACGAGCAGTACTTC. Residues: CASASLAGGTYEQYF. The J gene is TRBJ2-7, the V gene TRBV4-3; 11 bases map to TRBD2. V shed 8 bases, J shed 2 bases, and the junction held 8 bases outside the gene matches. CDR3 length: 15 residues. Germline CDR1 and CDR2: LGHNA and YSLEER.

The rearrangement links TRBV2 to TRBJ2-7, with D possibly TRBD1 on 6 matching bases. Trimming took 2 bases from V and 7 from J, leaving 12 bases between them. Germline V gene sequence: CDR1 SNHLY, CDR2 FYNNEI. CDR3 length equals 13 residues. CDR3 sequence (DNA): TGTGCCAGCAGTGAAATCTCGAGGGGGGAGCAGTACTTC. Translating gives CASSEISRGEQYF.

The DNA for the CDR3 is TGTGCCTGGATAGCGGGAGGGCTCGACACCGGGGAGCTGTTTTTT. Translated, it gives CAWIAGGLDTGELFF. This chain links TRBV30 with TRBJ2-2; 11 bases align to TRBD2. This CDR3 has 15 amino acids. The ends lost 4 bases at V and 3 bases at J; junction bases unmatched: 4. Germline V CDR1 and CDR2: GTSNPN, SVGIG (reference sequence).

The gene calls are TRBV5-4 and TRBJ2-4, with D perhaps TRBD1 (5 bases). V lost 2 bases, J lost 3 bases, and 12 bases lay in between. The CDR3 contains 15 residues. CDR1 is SGHNT, CDR2 YYREEE, per germline (reference sequence). The CDR3 here is CASSFEGVGKNIQYF. The CDR3 nucleotides read TGTGCCAGCAGCTTTGAAGGGGTGGGCAAAAACATTCAGTACTTC.

In this sample, this clone turned up a few times. The genes are TRBV5-4 and TRBJ1-2; TRBD1 matches 9 bases. With 4 bases clipped from V and 8 bases from J, the junction kept 9 bases outside the gene matches. Germline CDR1 reads SGHNT; CDR2 reads YYREEE (reference sequence). CDR3 length: 14 residues. Here the CDR3 DNA reads TGTGCCAGCAGCCTCGGACAGGGGTCGAGGGGCTACACCTTC. Protein product: CASSLGQGSRGYTF.

This chain links TRBV29-1 with TRBJ2-3; tentatively, D is TRBD2 (5 bases). Per germline, CDR1 SQVTM and CDR2 ANQGSEA. Trimming took off 6 bases at V and 2 bases at J, with 12 bases between the two ends. The CDR3 is made up of 13 amino acids. CDR3 region: CSVSGLITDTQYF. CDR3 coding DNA: TGCAGCGTCTCAGGACTTATCACAGATACGCAGTATTTT.

The V and J genes are TRBV7-2 and TRBJ1-1, with 7 positions matching TRBD1. Germline V gene sequence: CDR1 SGHTA, CDR2 FQGNSA. The trim removed 2 bases at V and 5 bases at J, leaving 8 bases unmatched. The CDR3 length is 15 residues. CDR3 loop: CASSLFSPGGTEAFF. DNA of the CDR3: TGTGCCAGCAGCTTATTTAGTCCAGGGGGGACTGAAGCTTTCTTT.

Concerning this clone itself: This same CDR3 is encoded by further DNA sequences in the sample. This chain uses TRBV15 with TRBJ1-1; no firm D call. Deletions cut 1 base from V and 5 bases from J, with 5 bases between. The CDR3 length is 12 residues. Germline V gives CDR1 LNHNV, CDR2 YYDKDF (reference sequence). The CDR3 DNA is TGTGCCACCAGCAGAGTCGAGACTGAAGCTTTCTTT. This translates into CATSRVETEAFF.

This clone appeared a few times. The chain combines TRBV7-3 with TRBJ2-3; 7 bases fit TRBD2. The V gene's germline CDR1 is SGHTA and CDR2 FQGTGA. The V gene end was trimmed by 5 bases and the J gene end by 3 bases; junction bases not matched to a gene: 8. The CDR3 has 15 amino acids. The CDR3 DNA is TGTGCCAGCAGCCCAAGGACTAGGAGGACAGATACGCAGTATTTT. Translating it yields CASSPRTRRTDTQYF.

This chain uses TRBV7-2 with TRBJ2-7, with D possibly being TRBD1 (5 bases). V lost 6 bases and J lost 3, with 12 bases in between. The germline V gene has CDR1 SGHTA and CDR2 FQGNSA. This CDR3 is 13 amino acids long. The CDR3 here is CASSFLDSYEQYF. In DNA form, the CDR3 reads TGTGCCAGCAGTTTCCTAGACAGCTACGAGCAGTACTTC.

V and J are TRBV4-1 and TRBJ2-1; no reliable D call. V dropped 4 bases and J dropped 6 bases, with 22 bases sitting between them. The CDR3 sequence is 17 residues long. Per germline, CDR1 MGHRA and CDR2 YSYEKL. The CDR3 sequence: CASSPPPPHRMINEQFF. CDR3 nucleotides: TGCGCCAGCAGCCCCCCCCCGCCCCACAGAATGATCAATGAGCAGTTCTTC.

The chain's CDR3 is CASSLDRGDSYTF. CDR3 bases: TGCGCCAGCAGCTTGGACAGGGGTGACAGCTACACCTTC. The chain uses TRBV5-1 and TRBJ1-2; 7 bases fit TRBD1. Germline values: CDR1 SGHRS, CDR2 YFSETQ. V trimming: 0 bases; J trimming: 9 bases; junction bases outside the gene matches: 5. CDR3 length equals 13 residues.